The clone carrying this T cell receptor beta chain was detected ten times or more. This entry comes from a study of T cells in Graves' hyperthyroidism and ophthalmopathy. Trimming took 3 bases from V and 5 from J; bases not matched to a gene: 10. The CDR3 extends over 16 amino acids. Germline V gene sequence: CDR1 KGHSH, CDR2 LQKENI. The CDR3 regions of TCR beta were amplified from RNA transcripts. TCR CDR3 regions were first amplified by RT-PCR with HTBI primers. One entry per CDR3 protein results from TCRdb running MiXCR on the multiplex PCR reads. The sample yields roughly 650,000 distinct CDR3 sequences, about a sixth seen once. With duration under 3 months, ophthalmopathy was active: Clinical Activity Score at least 3, NOSPECS at least 4. The PBMCs studied were ones that came from around 10 ml fresh peripheral blood.

This clonotype was sampled from a woman between 40 and 55 years old with Graves' ophthalmopathy. Sequencing was done on a sample of blood. This rearrangement joins TRBV18 to TRBJ2-3, with TRBD1 matching 8 bases. CDR3 nucleotide sequence: TGTGCCAGCTCACCTCTCACCACTGGACAGGGAGATACGCAGTATTTT. It codes for CASSPLTTGQGDTQYF.